This TCR beta chain was recovered during a study of regulatory T cells in long-lasting Graves disease. General study findings and limits: In persistent patients, shared public clonotypes (over 2,500) outnumbered those in new patients (around 1,000).

Deletions cut 2 bases from V and 5 bases from J, with 12 bases between. Germline V gives CDR1 MNHEY, CDR2 SVGAGI. This CDR3 region has 14 residues. Worth noting for this clonotype: The antigen is unknown.

Time point: persistent/refractory GD, antithyroid drugs over 5 years with positive TRAb. PBMC RNA was the source of the TCR library. Patients came through an endocrinology department, and that department was in Xi'an, China. CDR3-region Arm-PCR and iRepertoire HTBI primers produced the TCR beta libraries. TCRdb analysed the multiplex PCR reads with MiXCR anew, one entry per CDR3 protein. The table records 300,000 to 400,000 distinct CDR3 sequences, around a fifth of them present only once. The V call is TRBV6-5, the J call TRBJ1-1; D is perhaps TRBD1 (5 bases). The source of this sequence is a female donor with Graves disease. The sequenced sample was peripheral blood mononuclear cells (PBMCs), obtained when the disease was refractory, from a patient treated with antithyroid drugs. The CDR3 DNA sequence: TGTGCCAGCAGTTACGGGGCCACGAGAACTGAAGCTTTCTTT. It codes for CASSYGATRTEAFF.